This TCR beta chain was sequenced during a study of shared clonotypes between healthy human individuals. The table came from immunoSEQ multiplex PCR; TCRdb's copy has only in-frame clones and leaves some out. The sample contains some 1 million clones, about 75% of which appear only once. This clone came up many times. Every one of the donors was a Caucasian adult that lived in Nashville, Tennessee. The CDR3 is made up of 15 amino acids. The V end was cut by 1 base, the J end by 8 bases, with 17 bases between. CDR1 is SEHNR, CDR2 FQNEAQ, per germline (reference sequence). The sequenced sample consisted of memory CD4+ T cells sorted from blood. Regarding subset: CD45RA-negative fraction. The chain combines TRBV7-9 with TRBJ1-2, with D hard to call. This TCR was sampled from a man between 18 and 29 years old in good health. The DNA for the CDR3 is TGTGCCAGCAGCTTAGAGGTCACCGTAAGTGGAGGCTACACCTTC. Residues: CASSLEVTVSGGYTF.